This passage covers 19 T cell receptor beta chains from one sample sequenced in a study of CD8 T cells in ankylosing spondylitis. The study's findings and limits: A motif in TCR beta, a set of several highly homologous variants, appeared characteristic of ankylosing spondylitis blood.

Their recognized antigens are unknown. Each CDR3 protein gets one entry after TCRdb re-called the 5' RACE reads with MiXCR. The data show 250,000 to 350,000 distinct CDR3 sequences, under 8.5% seen once. Specimen: blood, either unsorted or a sorted T cell fraction (not recorded which). The receptor set was obtained from a male donor with ankylosing spondylitis.

The CDR3 DNA follows: TGTGCCAGCAGCCCGGGGGGCGAAGATACGCAGTATTTT. It yields the protein CASSPGGEDTQYF. The V call is TRBV7-9, the J call TRBJ2-3, with D perhaps TRBD2 (7 bases). The CDR3 has 13 amino acids. The germline V gene encodes CDR1 SEHNR and CDR2 FQNEAQ (reference sequence). The V end was cut by 5 bases, the J end by 5 bases, with 11 bases between.

The V call is TRBV7-2, the J call TRBJ2-7; D perhaps matches TRBD2 (6 bases). The CDR3 contains 14 residues. The ends were cut back, 5 bases at V and 3 bases at J, with 14 bases in the middle. The germline V gene encodes CDR1 SGHTA and CDR2 FQGNSA. CDR3 protein: CASSAGGGFYEQYF. The DNA of the CDR3 is TGTGCCAGCAGCGCCGGGGGAGGCTTCTACGAGCAGTACTTC.

Ten or more counts support this clonotype. The J gene is TRBJ2-1, the V gene TRBV25-1; 9 bases are a match to TRBD2. Germline CDR1 reads MGHDK; CDR2 reads SYGVNS. The CDR3 runs to 15 residues. J gave up 3 bases and V 2 bases, and 2 bases lay outside the gene matches. The CDR3 DNA follows: TGTGCCAGCAGTGAAAGACTAGCGGACTACAATGAGCAGTTCTTC. Its translation: CASSERLADYNEQFF.

The chain links TRBV27 to TRBJ2-5; weak D call: TRBD2 (6 bases). The CDR3 covers 15 residues. Trimming pared 1 base from V and 4 bases from J, leaving 13 bases between. Germline V lookup: CDR1 MNHEY, CDR2 SMNVEV (reference sequence). DNA for the CDR3: TGTGCCAGCAGTTTATATAGCGGTTGGGTAGAGACCCAGTACTTC. Translated: CASSLYSGWVETQYF.

The CDR3 DNA is TGTGCCAGCAGTGGCCCGTCTCCGGGACAGGCTCCGTACGAGCAGTACTTC. This encodes CASSGPSPGQAPYEQYF. The chain carries TRBV25-1 and TRBJ2-7, with 8 bases matching TRBD1. Trimming took 4 bases from V and 4 from J; bases not matched to a gene: 15. The CDR3 contains 17 residues. From germline, CDR1 is MGHDK and CDR2 SYGVNS.

This chain joins TRBV30 and TRBJ2-3; no definite D call. This CDR3 comprises 12 residues. CDR1 is GTSNPN and CDR2 is SVGIG in the germline V gene (reference sequence). Trimming removed 0 bases from V and 8 bases from J, with 9 bases in between. CDR3 residues: CAWSVGVGTQYF. Written as DNA, the CDR3 is TGTGCCTGGAGTGTCGGTGTAGGTACGCAGTATTTT.

The CDR3 region is CAWSRLGTGELFF. The CDR3 DNA reads as TGTGCCTGGAGTCGGCTCGGCACCGGGGAGCTGTTTTTT. This chain connects TRBV30 to TRBJ2-2; D remains unclear. The CDR3 totals 13 residues. Deletions cut 2 bases from V and 4 bases from J, with 8 bases between. Germline V gives CDR1 GTSNPN, CDR2 SVGIG (reference sequence).

This clonotype was seen just once. The rearrangement links TRBV9 to TRBJ2-3, with no clear D. The CDR3 contains 14 residues. V was cut by 3 bases and J by 1 base, with 9 bases left in between. The germline gives CDR1 SGDLS, CDR2 YYNGEE. The CDR3 region is CASSERVGTDTQYF. The CDR3 region has the DNA TGTGCCAGCAGCGAACGTGTTGGCACAGATACGCAGTATTTT.

This clonotype has only a few counts. The chain recombines TRBV5-1 with TRBJ1-4; no clear D. CDR3 size: 19 residues. Per germline, CDR1 SGHRS and CDR2 YFSETQ. V was pared by 0 bases and J by 2 bases, with 20 bases between. The CDR3 DNA is TGCGCCAGCAGCTTGGTTGGCAGGCGACAATTTTCGACTAATGAAAAACTGTTTTTT. Encoded protein: CASSLVGRRQFSTNEKLFF.

This clonotype was seen at least ten times. V and J are TRBV20-1 and TRBJ1-4, with 9 bases fitting TRBD1. The trim removed 5 bases at V and 8 bases at J, leaving 9 bases unmatched. Germline values: CDR1 DFQATT, CDR2 SNEGSKA (reference sequence). This CDR3 is 14 amino acids long. Here the CDR3 reads CSARPGQGREKLFF. CDR3 coding DNA: TGCAGTGCTCGACCGGGACAGGGTCGGGAAAAACTGTTTTTT.

The V gene is TRBV28, the J gene TRBJ1-2; 9 bases line up with TRBD1. Germline V gene lookup returns CDR1 MDHEN and CDR2 SYDVKM. Trimming at V came to 11 bases and at J to 8 bases, leaving 15 bases not matched to a gene. CDR3 length: 14 residues. The CDR3 DNA follows: TGTGCCTCTCTTTCGGGACAGGGAATCCTCGGCTACACCTTC. Translation gives CASLSGQGILGYTF.

The chain is built from TRBV20-1 and TRBJ2-1; 16 bases line up with TRBD2. This CDR3 region has 15 residues. V lost 6 bases to trimming and J lost 8 bases; unmatched junction nucleotides: 7. Germline CDR1 reads DFQATT; CDR2 reads SNEGSKA (reference sequence). CDR3 sequence (DNA): TGCAGTGCGGAGGGACTAGCGGGAGGGCCCCATGAGCAGTTCTTC. This translates into CSAEGLAGGPHEQFF.

This clonotype was detected only a few times. This rearrangement joins TRBV2 to TRBJ2-2; D unresolved. Germline values: CDR1 SNHLY, CDR2 FYNNEI. The CDR3 extends over 11 amino acids. The germline V and J ends were trimmed by 6 bases and 7 bases, with 6 bases remaining between them. The CDR3: CASRYSGELFF. As DNA, the CDR3 is TGTGCCAGCAGGTACAGCGGGGAGCTGTTTTTT.

The chain combines TRBV25-1 with TRBJ2-1; D is perhaps TRBD1 or TRBD2 (5 bases each). This CDR3 is 17 amino acids long. Germline lookup yields CDR1 MGHDK and CDR2 SYGVNS. Trimming took 2 bases from V and 5 from J, leaving 19 bases between them. The CDR3 DNA sequence: TGTGCCAGCAGTGAAATCCTCTTGCACGGGGACCACAATGAGCAGTTCTTC. Its translation: CASSEILLHGDHNEQFF.

This clonotype occurred a few times. J is TRBJ2-1 and V is TRBV6-5; weak D call: TRBD2 (6 bases). There are 12 residues in the CDR3. The germline V and J ends were trimmed by 8 bases and 14 bases, with 19 bases remaining between them. The V gene's germline CDR1 is MNHEY and CDR2 SVGAGI. The CDR3 sequence is CASGTGREEEFF. CDR3 in DNA: TGTGCCAGCGGAACAGGCAGGGAGGAGGAGTTCTTC.

This clonotype was detected many times. The chain recombines TRBV5-1 with TRBJ1-1; D is undetermined. The germline V gene encodes CDR1 SGHRS and CDR2 YFSETQ. This CDR3 contains 12 residues. Trimming took off 5 bases at V and 4 bases at J, with 9 bases between the two ends. The chain's CDR3 is CASRDLGTEAFF. CDR3 DNA: TGCGCCAGCAGGGATCTTGGCACTGAAGCTTTCTTT.

The chain has TRBV3-1 and TRBJ2-7; possibly TRBD2 for D (6 bases). V gave up 2 bases and J gave up 2 bases, with 13 bases separating them. The CDR3 runs to 15 residues. Germline V gene sequence: CDR1 LGHDT, CDR2 YNNKEL (reference sequence). CDR3 in amino acids: CASSQFPGATYEQYF. The DNA of the CDR3 is TGTGCCAGCAGCCAATTTCCGGGAGCGACCTACGAGCAGTACTTC.

With respect to this clonotype: This may stem from a read error, because a much larger clone lies one nucleotide away. The rearrangement joins TRBV28 to TRBJ2-1; TRBD2 matches 8 bases. This CDR3 has 13 amino acids. Germline V lookup: CDR1 MDHEN, CDR2 SYDVKM. Germline trimming cut 9 bases from V and 8 bases from J; bases unmatched to any gene: 9. DNA of the CDR3: TGTGCCAGTGGGCGGGAGCGGGAGTATGAGCAGTTCTTC. Amino acid sequence: CASGREREYEQFF.

The table lists this clonotype with a few counts. The gene calls are TRBV20-1 and TRBJ2-3; 7 bases map to TRBD2. Germline V gene sequence: CDR1 DFQATT, CDR2 SNEGSKA (reference sequence). This CDR3 contains 13 residues. The CDR3 bases are TGCAGCGGGAACCGGGAGGCCACAGATACGCAGTATTTT. Protein: CSGNREATDTQYF.